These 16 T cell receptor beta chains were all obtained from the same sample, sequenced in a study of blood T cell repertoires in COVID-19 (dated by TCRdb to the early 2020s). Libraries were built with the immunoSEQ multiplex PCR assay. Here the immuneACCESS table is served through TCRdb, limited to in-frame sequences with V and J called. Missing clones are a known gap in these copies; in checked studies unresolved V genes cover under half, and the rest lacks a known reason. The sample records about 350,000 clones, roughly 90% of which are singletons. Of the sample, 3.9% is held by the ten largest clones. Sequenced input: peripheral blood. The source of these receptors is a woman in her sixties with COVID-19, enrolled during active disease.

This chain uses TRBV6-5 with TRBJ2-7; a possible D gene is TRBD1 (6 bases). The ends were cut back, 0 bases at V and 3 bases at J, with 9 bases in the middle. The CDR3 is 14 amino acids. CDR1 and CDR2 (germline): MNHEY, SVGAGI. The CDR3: CASSYSGRGYEQYF. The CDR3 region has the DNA TGTGCCAGCAGTTACTCGGGCAGGGGCTACGAGCAGTACTTC.

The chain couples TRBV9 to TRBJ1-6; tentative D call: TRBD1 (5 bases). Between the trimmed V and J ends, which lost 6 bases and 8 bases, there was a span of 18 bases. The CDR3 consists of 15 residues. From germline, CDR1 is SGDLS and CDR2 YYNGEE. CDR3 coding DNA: TGTGCCAGCACCCACGGTAAGGGGACTGATTCACCCCTCCACTTT. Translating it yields CASTHGKGTDSPLHF.

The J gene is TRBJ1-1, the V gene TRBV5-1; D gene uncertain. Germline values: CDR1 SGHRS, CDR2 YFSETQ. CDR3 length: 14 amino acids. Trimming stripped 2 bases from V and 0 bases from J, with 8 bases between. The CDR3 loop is CASSFSIMNTEAFF. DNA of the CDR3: TGCGCCAGCAGCTTTAGTATTATGAACACTGAAGCTTTCTTT. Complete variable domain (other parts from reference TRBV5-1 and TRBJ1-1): KAGVTQTPRYLIKTRGQQVTLSCSPISGHRSVSWYQQTPGQGLQFLFEYFSETQRNKGNFPGRFSGRQFSNSRSEMNVSTLELGDSALYLCASSFSIMNTEAFFGQGTRLTVV.

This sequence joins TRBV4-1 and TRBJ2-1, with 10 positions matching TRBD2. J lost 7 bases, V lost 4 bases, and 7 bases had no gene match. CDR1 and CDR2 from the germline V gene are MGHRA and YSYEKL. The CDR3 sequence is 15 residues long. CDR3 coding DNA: TGCGCCAGCAGCCCCCGCGGGACTAGCGTGAATGAGCAGTTCTTC. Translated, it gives CASSPRGTSVNEQFF.

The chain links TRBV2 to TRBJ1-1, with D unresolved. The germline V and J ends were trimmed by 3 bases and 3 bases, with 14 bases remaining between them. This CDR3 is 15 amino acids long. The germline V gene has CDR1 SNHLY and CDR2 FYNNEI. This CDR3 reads CASSDVSGWDTEAFF. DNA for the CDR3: TGTGCCAGCAGTGACGTGAGCGGTTGGGACACTGAAGCTTTCTTT.

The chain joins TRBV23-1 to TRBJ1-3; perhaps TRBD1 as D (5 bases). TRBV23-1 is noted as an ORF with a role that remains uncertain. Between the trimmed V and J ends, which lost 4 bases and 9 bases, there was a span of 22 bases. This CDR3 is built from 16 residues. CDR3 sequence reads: CASSPPDSRYLGTIYF. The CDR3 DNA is TGCGCCAGCAGTCCTCCAGACAGTAGGTATTTAGGCACCATATATTTT.

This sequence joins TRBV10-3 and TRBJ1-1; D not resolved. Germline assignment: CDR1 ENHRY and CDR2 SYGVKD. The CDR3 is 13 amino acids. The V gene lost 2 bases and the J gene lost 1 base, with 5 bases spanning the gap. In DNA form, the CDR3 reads TGTGCCATCAGTGAGAACAGGAACACTGAAGCTTTCTTT. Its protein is CAISENRNTEAFF.

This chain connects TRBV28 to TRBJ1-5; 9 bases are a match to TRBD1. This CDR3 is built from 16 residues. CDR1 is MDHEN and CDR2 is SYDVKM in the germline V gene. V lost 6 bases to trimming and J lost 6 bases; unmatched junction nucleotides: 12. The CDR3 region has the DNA TGTGCCAGCAGAGTTCCGGGACAGGGTATAATTCAGCCCCAGCATTTT. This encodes CASRVPGQGIIQPQHF.

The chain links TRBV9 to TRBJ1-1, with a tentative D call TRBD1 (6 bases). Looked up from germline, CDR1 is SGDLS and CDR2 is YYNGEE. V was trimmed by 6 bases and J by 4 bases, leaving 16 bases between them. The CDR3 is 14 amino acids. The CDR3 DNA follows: TGTGCCAGCACCCACTTGGGGGCGGGCACTGAAGCTTTCTTT. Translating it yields CASTHLGAGTEAFF. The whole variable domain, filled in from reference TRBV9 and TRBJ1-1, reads DSGVTQTPKHLITATGQRVTLRCSPRSGDLSVYWYQQSLDQGLQFLIQYYNGEERAKGNILERFSAQQFPDLHSELNLSSLELGDSALYFCASTHLGAGTEAFFGQGTRLTVV.

CDR3 sequence reads: CASSTSGQDTYEQYF. The CDR3 coding sequence is TGTGCCAGCAGCACGTCGGGACAGGACACCTACGAGCAGTACTTC. V is TRBV11-2 and J is TRBJ2-7; 8 bases line up with TRBD1. The trim removed 5 bases at V and 2 bases at J, leaving 8 bases unmatched. CDR1 is SGHAT and CDR2 is FQNNGV in the germline V gene. CDR3 length: 15 amino acids.

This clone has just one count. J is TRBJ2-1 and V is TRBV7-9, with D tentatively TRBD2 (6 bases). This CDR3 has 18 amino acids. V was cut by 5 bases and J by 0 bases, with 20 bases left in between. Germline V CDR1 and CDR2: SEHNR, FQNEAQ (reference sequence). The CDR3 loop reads CASSPVRPRGDSYNEQFF. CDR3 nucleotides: TGTGCCAGCAGCCCGGTGCGGCCGCGGGGAGACTCCTACAATGAGCAGTTCTTC.

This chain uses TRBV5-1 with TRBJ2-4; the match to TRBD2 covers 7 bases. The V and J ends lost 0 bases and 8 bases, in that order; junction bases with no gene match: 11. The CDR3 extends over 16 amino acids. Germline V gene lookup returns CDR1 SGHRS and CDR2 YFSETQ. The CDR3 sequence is CASSLAHPTRGDIQYF. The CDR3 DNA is TGCGCCAGCAGCTTGGCCCACCCGACACGGGGGGACATTCAGTACTTC.

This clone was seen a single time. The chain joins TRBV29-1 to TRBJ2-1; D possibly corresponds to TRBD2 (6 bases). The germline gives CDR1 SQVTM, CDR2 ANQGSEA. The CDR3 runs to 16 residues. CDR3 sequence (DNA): TGCAGTCTAAGGAGAGCGGGCACACTCTCCTACAATGAGCAGTTCTTC. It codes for CSLRRAGTLSYNEQFF.

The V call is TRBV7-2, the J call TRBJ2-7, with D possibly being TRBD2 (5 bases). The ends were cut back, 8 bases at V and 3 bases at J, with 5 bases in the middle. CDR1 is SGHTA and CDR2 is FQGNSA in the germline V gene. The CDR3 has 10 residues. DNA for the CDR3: TGTGCCAGCGGACTCTACGAGCAGTACTTC. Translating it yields CASGLYEQYF.

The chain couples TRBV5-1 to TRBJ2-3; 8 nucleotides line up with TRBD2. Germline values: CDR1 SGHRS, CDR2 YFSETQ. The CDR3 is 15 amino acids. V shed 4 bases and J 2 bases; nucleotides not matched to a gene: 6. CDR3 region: CASSRAGGNTDTQYF. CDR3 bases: TGCGCCAGCAGCAGGGCGGGGGGAAACACAGATACGCAGTATTTT.

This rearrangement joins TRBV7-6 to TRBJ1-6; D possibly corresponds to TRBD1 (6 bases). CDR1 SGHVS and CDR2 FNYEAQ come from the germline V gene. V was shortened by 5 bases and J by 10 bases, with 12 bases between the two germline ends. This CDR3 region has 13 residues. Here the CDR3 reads CASSITGNSPLHF. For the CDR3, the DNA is TGTGCCAGCAGCATTACAGGGAACTCACCCCTCCACTTT.